This TCR beta chain was sequenced during a study of T cell responses to AZD1222 COVID-19 vaccine. TCRdb's copy holds only in-frame clones and misses some; the assay was immunoSEQ multiplex PCR. Among roughly 150,000 clones, about 89% were seen once, and the ten largest hold approximately 9%. J gave up 5 bases and V 5 bases, and 8 bases lay outside the gene matches. The V gene's germline CDR1 is SGHAT and CDR2 FQNNGV. The length of the CDR3 is 18 residues. The receptor's source is an adult who received the AZD1222 COVID-19 vaccine. The genes are TRBV11-2 and TRBJ2-2, with TRBD2 matching over 16 bases. Sequenced here: peripheral blood, sampled 28 days after the second AZD1222 dose. The CDR3 spells CASSRGTSGRARTGELFF. CDR3 sequence (DNA): TGTGCCAGCAGCCGTGGGACTAGCGGGAGGGCCCGAACCGGGGAGCTGTTTTTT.